This note documents a single T cell receptor (beta chain) sequence. V trimming: 2 bases; J trimming: 4 bases; junction bases outside the gene matches: 4. CDR1 is SGHTA, CDR2 FQGTGA, per germline. The CDR3 loop spans 15 amino acids. In the source study's methods: Estimates of nucleated cell counts were drawn from the amplification of reference gene primers. Repertoires were generated with immunoSEQ multiplex PCR, while TCRdb's copy carries only in-frame clones and drops some. Clone size and V and J calls were adopted from that table, with D and trimming inferred from the DNA. The sample consists of around 130,000 clones, 84% of them appearing once. These data belong to a study of blood T cell repertoires in COVID-19. About the study: Italy, Spain and the United States were the sources of the convalescent and acute COVID-19 samples. From T cells, B-cell-depleted T cells, or PBMCs came the material, which was cDNA or gDNA.

Input material: peripheral blood. The origin of this receptor is a young woman who had recovered from COVID-19. V is TRBV7-3 and J is TRBJ2-2; 7 bases align to TRBD2. The DNA for the CDR3 is TGTGCCAGCAGCTTAGGGGGGGAGCCCACCGGGGAGCTGTTTTTT. It is translated as CASSLGGEPTGELFF.